This T cell receptor beta chain was sequenced for a study of cytomegalovirus exposure and HLA in healthy donors. Study-wide points: Cytomegalovirus status, reportedly, was diagnosed with high specificity and sensitivity by the classifier. According to an earlier analysis, most TCR beta V segments yielded productive rearrangements about 90% or about 30% of the time.

Primers: 60 Vbeta forward and 13 Jbeta reverse. Produced via immunoSEQ multiplex PCR; TCRdb's table is partial and in-frame only. The profile shows 110,000 or so clones, around 77% of them singletons. The CDR3 is made up of 15 amino acids. With 2 bases removed from V and 0 bases from J, the gap between germline ends came to 9 bases. Germline CDR1 is SGHKS and CDR2 is YYEKEE (reference sequence). As regards this clone: What it binds is unknown.

The receptor was isolated from a man aged 35 to 55 in good health and CMV-seropositive. Sequenced input: PBMCs. V gene TRBV5-5 combines with J gene TRBJ1-3; possible D gene TRBD1, 5 bases. The DNA for the CDR3 is TGTGCCAGCAGCTTCGAGACAGCCTCTGGAAACACCATATATTTT. Its protein product is CASSFETASGNTIYF.